The source of this TCR beta chain is a study of somatic mutations in cytotoxic T cells in rheumatoid arthritis. Across the whole study: Patients gave 30 ml EDTA peripheral blood immediately after diagnosis, prior to starting treatment.

Regarding this clone: The antigen is unknown.

TCRdb's copy holds only in-frame clones and misses some; the assay was immunoSEQ multiplex PCR. The table shows around 15,000 clones, with 70% to 85% occurring only once. Overall study findings and caveats: A single CD8+ clone exceeded 20% of CD8+ cells in about an eighth of the roughly 65 patients.

The CDR3 has 14 residues. Trimming pared 7 bases from V and 2 bases from J, leaving 11 bases between. Germline V gene data show CDR1 as MDHEN and CDR2 as SYDVKM. The clonotype was recovered from an adult with rheumatoid arthritis. The sequencing input was CD8+ T cells sorted from blood. The chain has TRBV28 and TRBJ1-4; D possibly corresponds to TRBD1 (6 bases). CDR3 amino acids: CASTRGATNEKLFF. CDR3 sequence (DNA): TGTGCCAGCACCCGGGGGGCCACTAATGAAAAACTGTTTTTT.